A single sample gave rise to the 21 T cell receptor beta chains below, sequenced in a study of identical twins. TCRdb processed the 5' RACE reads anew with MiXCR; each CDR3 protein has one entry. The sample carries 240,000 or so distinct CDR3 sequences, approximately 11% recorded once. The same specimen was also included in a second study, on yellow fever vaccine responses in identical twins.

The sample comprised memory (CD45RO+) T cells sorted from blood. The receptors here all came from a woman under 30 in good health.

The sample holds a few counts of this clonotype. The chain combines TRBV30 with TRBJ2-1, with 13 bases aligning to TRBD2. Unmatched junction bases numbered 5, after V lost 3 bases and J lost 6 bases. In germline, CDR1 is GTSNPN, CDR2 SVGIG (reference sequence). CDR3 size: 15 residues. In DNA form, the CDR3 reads TGTGCCTGGAGCTTGGGACTAGCGGGGACCAATGAGCAGTTCTTC. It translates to CAWSLGLAGTNEQFF.

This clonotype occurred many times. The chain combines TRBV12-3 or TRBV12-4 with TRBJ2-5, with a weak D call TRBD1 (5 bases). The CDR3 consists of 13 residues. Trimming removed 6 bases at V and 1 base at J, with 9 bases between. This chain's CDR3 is CASRSDSQETQYF. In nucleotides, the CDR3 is TGTGCCAGCAGGTCCGACAGCCAAGAGACCCAGTACTTC.

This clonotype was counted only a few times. CDR3 loop: CASSLSPAGSSYEQYF. The CDR3, as DNA: TGCGCCAGCAGCTTGTCCCCAGCGGGAAGCTCCTACGAGCAGTACTTC. This sequence joins TRBV5-1 and TRBJ2-7, with 7 nucleotides matching TRBD2. With 1 base clipped from V and 0 bases from J, the junction kept 7 bases outside the gene matches. The germline V gene has CDR1 SGHRS and CDR2 YFSETQ. This CDR3 has 16 residues.

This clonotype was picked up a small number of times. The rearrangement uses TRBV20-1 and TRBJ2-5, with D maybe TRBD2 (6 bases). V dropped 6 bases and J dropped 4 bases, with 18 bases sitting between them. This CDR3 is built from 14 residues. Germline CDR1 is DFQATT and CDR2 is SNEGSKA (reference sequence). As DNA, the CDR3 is TGCAGTGCCGTTCCCGGGACGACTAGAGAGACCCAGTACTTC. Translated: CSAVPGTTRETQYF.

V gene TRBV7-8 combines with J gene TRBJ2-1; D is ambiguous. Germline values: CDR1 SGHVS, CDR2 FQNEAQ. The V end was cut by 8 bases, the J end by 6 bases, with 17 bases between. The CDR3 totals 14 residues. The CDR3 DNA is TGTGCCAGCTCAATGGTATTCTCGCTCAATGAGCAGTTCTTC. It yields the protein CASSMVFSLNEQFF.

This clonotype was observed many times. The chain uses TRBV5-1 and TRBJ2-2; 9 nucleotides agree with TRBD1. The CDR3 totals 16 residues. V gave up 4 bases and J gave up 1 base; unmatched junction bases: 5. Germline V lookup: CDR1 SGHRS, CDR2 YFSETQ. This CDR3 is CASSVRQGGNTGELFF. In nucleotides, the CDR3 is TGCGCCAGCAGCGTACGACAGGGGGGGAACACCGGGGAGCTGTTTTTT.

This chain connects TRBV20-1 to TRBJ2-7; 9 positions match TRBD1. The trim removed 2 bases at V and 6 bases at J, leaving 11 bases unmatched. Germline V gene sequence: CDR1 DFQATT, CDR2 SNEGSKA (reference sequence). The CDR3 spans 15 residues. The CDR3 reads CSARFPGTGLIEQYF. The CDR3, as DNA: TGCAGTGCTAGATTCCCCGGGACAGGGTTAATCGAGCAGTACTTC.

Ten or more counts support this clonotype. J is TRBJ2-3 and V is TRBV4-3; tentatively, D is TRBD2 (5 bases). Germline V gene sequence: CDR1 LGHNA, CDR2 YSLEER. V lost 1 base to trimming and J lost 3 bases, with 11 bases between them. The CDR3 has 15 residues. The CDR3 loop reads CASSQALRGTDTQYF. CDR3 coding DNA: TGCGCCAGCAGCCAAGCCCTTCGAGGGACAGATACGCAGTATTTT.

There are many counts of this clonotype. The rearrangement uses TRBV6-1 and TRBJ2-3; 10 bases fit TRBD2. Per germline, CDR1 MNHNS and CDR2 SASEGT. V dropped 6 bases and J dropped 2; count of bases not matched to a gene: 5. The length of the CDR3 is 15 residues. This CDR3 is CASSTSGDSTDTQYF. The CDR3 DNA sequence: TGTGCCAGCAGCACTAGCGGGGATTCCACAGATACGCAGTATTTT.

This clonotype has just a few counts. CDR3 bases: TGCGCCAGCAGCCAGGATGAGGGCTTTGGGGCCAACGTCCTGACTTTC. It specifies CASSQDEGFGANVLTF. The chain combines TRBV4-3 with TRBJ2-6, with D possibly being TRBD2 (5 bases). With 3 bases removed from V and 3 bases from J, the gap between germline ends came to 12 bases. Germline loops: CDR1 LGHNA, CDR2 YSLEER. This CDR3 contains 16 residues.

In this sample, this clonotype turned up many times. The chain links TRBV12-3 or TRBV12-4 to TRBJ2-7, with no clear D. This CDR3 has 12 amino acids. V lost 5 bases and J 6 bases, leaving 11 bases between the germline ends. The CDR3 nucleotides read TGTGCCAGCAGTATTAGCACGGGCGAGCAGTACTTC. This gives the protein CASSISTGEQYF.

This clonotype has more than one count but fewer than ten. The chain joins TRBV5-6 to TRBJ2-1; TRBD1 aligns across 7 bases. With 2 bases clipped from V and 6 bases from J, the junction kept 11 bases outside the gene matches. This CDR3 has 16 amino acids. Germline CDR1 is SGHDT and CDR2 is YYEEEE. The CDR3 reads CASSFKRQGNSNEQFF. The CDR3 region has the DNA TGTGCCAGCAGCTTCAAAAGACAGGGAAATTCCAATGAGCAGTTCTTC.

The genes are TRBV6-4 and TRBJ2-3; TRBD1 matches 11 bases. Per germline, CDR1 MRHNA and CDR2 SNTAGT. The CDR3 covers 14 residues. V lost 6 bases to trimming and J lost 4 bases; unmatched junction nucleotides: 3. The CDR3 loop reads CASSGTGGSDTQYF. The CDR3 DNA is TGTGCCAGCAGCGGGACAGGGGGTTCAGATACGCAGTATTTT.

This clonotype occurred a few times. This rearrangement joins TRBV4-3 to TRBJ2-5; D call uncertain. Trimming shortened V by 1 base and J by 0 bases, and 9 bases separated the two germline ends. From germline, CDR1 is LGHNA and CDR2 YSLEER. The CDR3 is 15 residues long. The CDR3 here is CASSQGLGNQETQYF. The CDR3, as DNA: TGCGCCAGCAGCCAAGGTCTGGGCAACCAAGAGACCCAGTACTTC.

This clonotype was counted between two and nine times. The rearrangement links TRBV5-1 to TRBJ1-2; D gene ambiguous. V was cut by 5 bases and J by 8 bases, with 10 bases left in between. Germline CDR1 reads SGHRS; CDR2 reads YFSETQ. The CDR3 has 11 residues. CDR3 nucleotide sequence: TGCGCCAGCAGGAAGGGTTTAGGCTACACCTTC. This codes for CASRKGLGYTF.

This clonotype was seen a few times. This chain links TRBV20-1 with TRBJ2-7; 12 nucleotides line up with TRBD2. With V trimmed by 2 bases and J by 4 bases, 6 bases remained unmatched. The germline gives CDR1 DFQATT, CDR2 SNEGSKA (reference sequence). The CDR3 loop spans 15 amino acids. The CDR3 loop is CSARLAGGIGYEQYF. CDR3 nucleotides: TGCAGTGCTAGACTAGCGGGGGGGATCGGGTACGAGCAGTACTTC.

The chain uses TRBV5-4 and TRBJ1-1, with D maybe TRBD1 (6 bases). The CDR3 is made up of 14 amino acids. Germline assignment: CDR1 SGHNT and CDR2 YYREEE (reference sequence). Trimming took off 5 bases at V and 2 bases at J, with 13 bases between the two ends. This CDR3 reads CASREDRSNTEAFF. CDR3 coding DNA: TGTGCCAGCAGAGAGGACAGAAGCAACACTGAAGCTTTCTTT.

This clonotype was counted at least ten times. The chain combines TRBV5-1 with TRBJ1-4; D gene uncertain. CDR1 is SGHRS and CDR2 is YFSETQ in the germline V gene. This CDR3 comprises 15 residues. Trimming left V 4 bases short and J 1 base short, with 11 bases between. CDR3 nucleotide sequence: TGCGCCAGCAGCCCTGGACGGGGAACTAATGAAAAACTGTTTTTT. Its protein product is CASSPGRGTNEKLFF.

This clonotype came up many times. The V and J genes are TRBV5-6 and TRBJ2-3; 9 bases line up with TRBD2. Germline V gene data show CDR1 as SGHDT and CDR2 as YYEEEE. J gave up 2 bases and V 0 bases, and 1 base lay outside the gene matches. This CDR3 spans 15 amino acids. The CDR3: CASSLGLADTDTQYF. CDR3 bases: TGTGCCAGCAGCTTGGGACTAGCGGACACAGATACGCAGTATTTT.

This CDR3 reads CASTPGSYNEQFF. DNA for the CDR3: TGTGCCAGCACCCCGGGCTCCTACAATGAGCAGTTCTTC. This rearrangement joins TRBV3-1 to TRBJ2-1; D ambiguous. This CDR3 region has 13 residues. Germline V lookup: CDR1 LGHDT, CDR2 YNNKEL (reference sequence). V was clipped by 7 bases and J by 0 bases, with 7 bases between them.

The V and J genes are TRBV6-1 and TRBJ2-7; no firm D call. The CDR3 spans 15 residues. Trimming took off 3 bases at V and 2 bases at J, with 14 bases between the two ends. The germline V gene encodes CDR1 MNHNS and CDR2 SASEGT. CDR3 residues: CASSDVVTDPYEQYF. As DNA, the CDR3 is TGTGCCAGCAGTGATGTGGTGACGGATCCCTACGAGCAGTACTTC.